The TCR beta chain described here comes from a study of blood T cell repertoires in COVID-19. Original methodology: It was from reference gene primer amplification that nucleated cell counts were estimated. Profiled with immunoSEQ multiplex PCR; TCRdb holds only in-frame clones, not every one. The V and J calls and clone size are taken from that table; D and trimming were inferred from the DNA. The repertoire has some 410,000 clones, approximately 88% of them found once; the top ten carry around 0.91%. The germline CDR1 and CDR2 sequences are MGHRA and YSYEKL. The CDR3 spans 15 residues. Deletions cut 5 bases from V and 9 bases from J, with 17 bases between.

The clonotype was recovered from a woman aged 25 to 39 with acute COVID-19. This rearrangement joins TRBV4-1 to TRBJ1-6; TRBD1 might be the D (6 bases). Sequencing input: PBMCs or T cells enriched from blood (not recorded which). The CDR3, as DNA: TGCGCCAGCAGCTCCGGCGGGGGGCTGATTTCACCCCTCCACTTT. Protein: CASSSGGGLISPLHF.